A single sample is the source of the 18 T cell receptor beta chains below, sequenced in a study of OX40 agonist ivuxolimab in advanced cancers. The method was immunoSEQ multiplex PCR; TCRdb's version includes in-frame clones alone and lacks a portion of them. Of 52,000 or so clones listed, over 75% are singletons. The sample consisted of CD4+ or CD8+ T cells sorted from blood, taken in a trial of the OX40 agonist ivuxolimab. These receptors came from an adult with an advanced solid tumor such as melanoma, head and neck, liver or kidney cancer.

The chain employs TRBV28 and TRBJ2-1, with 7 bases lining up with TRBD1. The V segment lost 10 bases and the J segment 5 bases; nucleotides outside the gene matches: 8. The CDR3 runs to 13 residues. The germline CDR1 and CDR2 sequences are MDHEN and SYDVKM. CDR3 nucleotide sequence: TGTGCCATCGACAGGGAAGCCCACAATGAGCAGTTCTTC. Translating gives CAIDREAHNEQFF.

Here the CDR3 DNA reads TGTGCCAGTAGTATTTTTTCTGGCACCGGGGAGCTGTTTTTT. The encoded protein is CASSIFSGTGELFF. The chain joins TRBV19 to TRBJ2-2; D ambiguous. Germline loops: CDR1 LNHDA, CDR2 SQIVND (reference sequence). Between the trimmed V and J ends, which lost 3 bases and 4 bases, there was a span of 9 bases. The CDR3 is 14 residues long.

The chain is built from TRBV5-1 and TRBJ1-1; D remains ambiguous. The CDR3 is made up of 14 amino acids. V dropped 0 bases and J dropped 1 base, with 7 bases sitting between them. CDR1 and CDR2 (germline): SGHRS, YFSETQ. The CDR3 here is CASSLGDKNTEAFF. For the CDR3, the DNA is TGCGCCAGCAGCTTGGGAGACAAGAACACTGAAGCTTTCTTT.

This clone was counted a single time. V is TRBV9 and J is TRBJ2-1; TRBD2 aligns across 10 bases. Germline V CDR1 and CDR2: SGDLS, YYNGEE. The trim removed 0 bases at V and 8 bases at J, leaving 5 bases unmatched. CDR3 length: 15 amino acids. CDR3 sequence: CASSVVAGGGDEQFF. The CDR3 nucleotides read TGTGCCAGCAGCGTAGTAGCGGGAGGCGGCGATGAGCAGTTCTTC. The complete variable domain, with remaining parts taken from reference TRBV9 and TRBJ2-1, reads DSGVTQTPKHLITATGQRVTLRCSPRSGDLSVYWYQQSLDQGLQFLIQYYNGEERAKGNILERFSAQQFPDLHSELNLSSLELGDSALYFCASSVVAGGGDEQFFGPGTRLTVL.

V is TRBV5-1 and J is TRBJ2-1, with D perhaps TRBD1 (7 bases). The CDR3 runs 14 residues. Trimming removed 0 bases from V and 6 bases from J, with 10 bases in between. In germline, CDR1 is SGHRS, CDR2 YFSETQ. The CDR3 here is CASSLGQGLNEQFF. The CDR3 DNA is TGCGCCAGCAGCTTGGGACAGGGACTCAATGAGCAGTTCTTC.

The V gene is TRBV10-1, the J gene TRBJ2-7, with 7 bases aligning to TRBD2. Germline V gene sequence: CDR1 WNHNN, CDR2 SYGVQD (reference sequence). Losses at the gene ends were 3 bases for V and 2 bases for J; bases not matched to a gene: 10. The CDR3 has 16 residues. The CDR3 loop is CASSEFLLATPYEQYV. CDR3 nucleotides: TGCGCCAGCAGTGAATTTCTACTAGCGACACCCTACGAGCAGTACGTC.

The V gene is TRBV6-1, the J gene TRBJ2-2, with D perhaps matching TRBD1 or TRBD2 (6 bases each). This CDR3 contains 15 residues. Germline CDR1 is MNHNS and CDR2 is SASEGT. The V end was cut by 9 bases, the J end by 1 base, with 15 bases between. For the CDR3, the DNA is TGTGCCAGTCTTCGGGGGCTCCGGAACACCGGGGAGCTGTTTTTT. This codes for CASLRGLRNTGELFF.

The rearrangement uses TRBV27 and TRBJ2-6; possibly TRBD1 for D (6 bases). V lost 7 bases, J lost 1 base, and 14 bases lay in between. The length of the CDR3 is 16 residues. Germline lookup yields CDR1 MNHEY and CDR2 SMNVEV (reference sequence). CDR3 nucleotides: TGTGCCAGCAAGGTAGCAGGGGCATCTGGGGCCAACGTCCTGACTTTC. Its protein product is CASKVAGASGANVLTF.

The rearrangement joins TRBV27 to TRBJ1-5, with TRBD1 matching 8 bases. The J segment lost 6 bases and the V segment lost 0 bases, leaving 4 bases of the junction unmatched. Germline V lookup: CDR1 MNHEY, CDR2 SMNVEV (reference sequence). CDR3 length equals 15 residues. The DNA of the CDR3 is TGTGCCAGCAGTTTATCACAGGGGGGGAGTCAGCCCCAGCATTTT. The encoded protein is CASSLSQGGSQPQHF.

This clone was seen a few times. Given a much more abundant clone one base away, this may be a read error. The J gene is TRBJ1-2, the V gene TRBV7-9; D is undetermined. The CDR3 is made up of 11 amino acids. V shed 3 bases and J shed 4 bases, with 3 bases lying between them. Germline V gene lookup returns CDR1 SEHNR and CDR2 FQNEAQ (reference sequence). For the CDR3, the DNA is TGTGCCAGCAGCTTCGGCTATGGCTACACCTTC. Its translation is CASSFGYGYTF.

The chain carries TRBV13 and TRBJ2-3, with TRBD2 as a possible D gene (6 bases). This CDR3 contains 15 residues. CDR1 is PRHDT and CDR2 is FYEKMQ in the germline V gene (reference sequence). V was trimmed by 1 base and J by 4 bases, leaving 12 bases between them. CDR3 DNA: TGTGCCAGCAGCTTAGTCGGGGGAGGAGCAGATACGCAGTATTTT. Translating gives CASSLVGGGADTQYF.

The V gene is TRBV25-1, the J gene TRBJ2-2, with 7 bases matching TRBD1. The CDR3 length is 15 residues. The V gene's germline CDR1 is MGHDK and CDR2 SYGVNS. V was clipped by 3 bases and J by 4 bases; unmatched bases: 5. The CDR3 DNA follows: TGTGCCAGCAGTGATTACCGGGACAGCACCGGGGAGCTGTTTTTT. Its translation is CASSDYRDSTGELFF.

The gene calls are TRBV5-5 and TRBJ1-1; D is undetermined. Germline assignment: CDR1 SGHKS and CDR2 YYEKEE (reference sequence). The CDR3 extends over 13 amino acids. V was trimmed by 6 bases and J by 7 bases, leaving 16 bases between them. The CDR3 here is CASNLAGVNEAFF. In DNA form, the CDR3 reads TGTGCCAGCAACCTCGCCGGGGTTAATGAAGCTTTCTTT.

J is TRBJ2-1 and V is TRBV28; 11 bases are a match to TRBD2. The germline gives CDR1 MDHEN, CDR2 SYDVKM. The CDR3 extends over 20 amino acids. V shed 7 bases, J shed 0 bases, and the junction held 17 bases outside the gene matches. Here the CDR3 reads CASISHLAGGFLSSYNEQFF. Written as DNA, the CDR3 is TGTGCCAGCATCTCCCATCTAGCGGGGGGATTCCTGAGCTCCTACAATGAGCAGTTCTTC.

This chain joins TRBV7-6 and TRBJ2-1; 8 nucleotides align to TRBD2. The CDR3 spans 16 residues. From germline, CDR1 is SGHVS and CDR2 FNYEAQ. Unmatched junction bases numbered 5, after V lost 0 bases and J lost 4 bases. The CDR3 sequence: CASSLAAGDFYNEQFF. CDR3 sequence (DNA): TGTGCCAGCAGCTTAGCAGCGGGGGACTTTTACAATGAGCAGTTCTTC. The full variable domain, in which reference TRBV7-6 and TRBJ2-1 provide the parts outside the CDR3, is GAGVSQSPRYKVTKRGQDVALRCDPISGHVSLYWYRQALGQGPEFLTYFNYEAQQDKSGLPNDRFSAERPEGSISTLTIQRTEQRDSAMYRCASSLAAGDFYNEQFFGPGTRLTVL.

The chain has TRBV28 and TRBJ2-1, with D tentatively TRBD1 (6 bases). The V and J ends lost 6 bases and 1 base respectively, with 10 bases between them. The germline gives CDR1 MDHEN, CDR2 SYDVKM. The CDR3 sequence is 14 residues long. The CDR3 loop is CASRDSSSYNEQFF. The CDR3, as DNA: TGTGCCAGCAGGGACAGTTCTTCCTACAATGAGCAGTTCTTC.

The chain is built from TRBV5-6 and TRBJ2-3, with D perhaps TRBD1 (6 bases). V was pared by 4 bases and J by 0 bases, with 12 bases between. Germline loops: CDR1 SGHDT, CDR2 YYEEEE. The CDR3 totals 15 residues. The CDR3, as DNA: TGTGCCAGCAGCGCGCGGACAGCTAGCACAGATACGCAGTATTTT. Protein sequence: CASSARTASTDTQYF.

The CDR3 region is CASSDDRGWNEQFF. CDR3 DNA sequence: TGTGCCAGCAGTGATGACAGGGGTTGGAATGAGCAGTTCTTC. The chain recombines TRBV9 with TRBJ2-1; 8 positions match TRBD1. This CDR3 comprises 14 residues. Germline V gene lookup returns CDR1 SGDLS and CDR2 YYNGEE. The V and J ends lost 5 bases and 7 bases, in that order; junction bases with no gene match: 8.